This TCR beta chain emerged from a study of T cells in Graves' hyperthyroidism and ophthalmopathy. This CDR3 has 15 residues. V shed 3 bases and J shed 10 bases, with 19 bases lying between them. CDR1 and CDR2 (germline): SGHAT, FQNNGV. Regions amplified from RNA transcripts were the TCR beta CDR3 regions. Researchers ran a first-round RT-PCR on the TCR CDR3 using the HTBI primer set. MiXCR, run by TCRdb on the multiplex PCR reads, gives a single entry per CDR3 protein. The sample lists hundreds of thousands of distinct CDR3 sequences; less than 25% were seen once. The sample holds many counts of this clonotype.

This TCR was sampled from a man aged 30 to 45 with Graves' ophthalmopathy. The gene calls are TRBV11-2 and TRBJ2-1; D is tentatively TRBD1 or TRBD2 (5 bases each). Sequenced material: blood. CDR3 DNA: TGTGCCAGCAGCTTGGTTTCCGGGATCGAGGGGGAGCAGTTCTTC. Protein sequence: CASSLVSGIEGEQFF.